A single sample gave rise to the 5 T cell receptor beta chains below, sequenced in a study of T cell responses to AZD1222 COVID-19 vaccine. The protocol was immunoSEQ multiplex PCR, while the TCRdb copy is restricted to in-frame clones and leaves out a portion. The sample holds 150,000 to 160,000 clones; about 85% are singletons and the top ten take around 2.9%. This specimen consisted of peripheral blood, obtained on day 0 of AZD1222 vaccination. All receptors derive from an adult in good health.

The J gene is TRBJ2-2, the V gene TRBV5-1; TRBD2 agrees at 7 bases. Trimming took 4 bases from V and 1 from J; bases not matched to a gene: 4. CDR1 is SGHRS, CDR2 YFSETQ, per germline. The CDR3 totals 15 residues. CDR3 amino acids: CASSPIAGNTGELFF. CDR3 nucleotides: TGCGCCAGCAGCCCCATAGCGGGGAACACCGGGGAGCTGTTTTTT. Filled out from reference TRBV5-1 and TRBJ2-2, the complete variable domain reads KAGVTQTPRYLIKTRGQQVTLSCSPISGHRSVSWYQQTPGQGLQFLFEYFSETQRNKGNFPGRFSGRQFSNSRSEMNVSTLELGDSALYLCASSPIAGNTGELFFGEGSRLTVL.

The count of this clone is one. This chain joins TRBV5-5 and TRBJ2-2; possible D gene TRBD2, 7 bases. Germline loops: CDR1 SGHKS, CDR2 YYEKEE (reference sequence). V dropped 2 bases and J dropped 5 bases, with 13 bases sitting between them. CDR3 length: 15 amino acids. CDR3: CASSFGGPRTGELFF. The CDR3 nucleotides read TGTGCCAGCAGCTTCGGGGGGCCGAGAACCGGGGAGCTGTTTTTT.

This clone was seen only a few times. The chain links TRBV7-9 to TRBJ2-3; D gene uncertain. V was pared by 9 bases and J by 2 bases, with 18 bases between. The CDR3 loop spans 15 amino acids. The germline V gene has CDR1 SEHNR and CDR2 FQNEAQ (reference sequence). CDR3 sequence: CASYLARWDTDTQYF. DNA for the CDR3: TGTGCCAGTTATTTAGCCCGATGGGACACAGATACGCAGTATTTT. The whole variable domain, filled in from reference TRBV7-9 and TRBJ2-3, reads DTGVSQNPRHKITKRGQNVTFRCDPISEHNRLYWYRQTLGQGPEFLTYFQNEAQLEKSRLLSDRFSAERPKGSFSTLEIQRTEQGDSAMYLCASYLARWDTDTQYFGPGTRLTVL.

The V and J genes are TRBV9 and TRBJ2-5, with D possibly being TRBD1 (6 bases). Germline assignment: CDR1 SGDLS and CDR2 YYNGEE. V gave up 0 bases and J gave up 1 base, with 10 bases separating them. This CDR3 region has 15 residues. The CDR3 sequence: CASSVAWGPQETQYF. CDR3 in DNA: TGTGCCAGCAGCGTAGCTTGGGGGCCCCAAGAGACCCAGTACTTC.

The count of this clone is one. This chain uses TRBV20-1 with TRBJ2-3, with D tentatively TRBD2 (6 bases). V was clipped by 3 bases and J by 5 bases, with 18 bases between them. Per germline, CDR1 DFQATT and CDR2 SNEGSKA (reference sequence). The CDR3 consists of 15 residues. The CDR3 nucleotides read TGCAGTGCTAGTGATCGTCGGGGGACGGTAGATACGCAGTATTTT. Translated: CSASDRRGTVDTQYF.